Below, 26 T cell receptor beta chains from the same sample are listed, as sequenced in a study of OX40 agonist ivuxolimab in advanced cancers. Repertoires were generated with immunoSEQ multiplex PCR, while TCRdb's copy carries only in-frame clones and drops some. Seen here are approximately 83,000 clones, about 85% observed once, and the top ten hold roughly 4.5%. Sequencing used CD4+ or CD8+ T cells sorted from blood, obtained in a trial of the OX40 agonist ivuxolimab. The receptor source for this set is an adult with an advanced solid tumor such as melanoma, head and neck, liver or kidney cancer.

The chain has TRBV25-1 and TRBJ2-1; TRBD2 matches at 11 bases. V trimming: 0 bases; J trimming: 8 bases; junction bases outside the gene matches: 6. CDR1 and CDR2 (germline): MGHDK, SYGVNS. This CDR3 has 16 amino acids. Here the CDR3 reads CASSEYTSGRSDEQFF. For the CDR3, the DNA is TGTGCCAGCAGTGAATATACTAGCGGGAGATCTGATGAGCAGTTCTTC.

A single count supports this clone. Other DNA sequences in the same sample also yield this CDR3. The rearrangement joins TRBV4-1 to TRBJ1-2; D unclear. Germline values: CDR1 MGHRA, CDR2 YSYEKL. This CDR3 has 14 amino acids. Trimming took off 3 bases at V and 2 bases at J, with 10 bases between the two ends. In DNA, the CDR3 is TGCGCCAGCAGCCAGGGTACGGGGAACTATGGCTACACCTTC. Translating it yields CASSQGTGNYGYTF.

J is TRBJ2-2 and V is TRBV9, with 8 bases fitting TRBD2. The CDR3 contains 15 residues. Per germline, CDR1 SGDLS and CDR2 YYNGEE. Trimming at V came to 2 bases and at J to 0 bases, leaving 0 bases not matched to a gene. The CDR3 loop is CASSVSGTNTGELFF. In DNA form, the CDR3 reads TGTGCCAGCAGCGTTAGCGGGACGAACACCGGGGAGCTGTTTTTT.

CDR3: CASSLEGRNRQYF. As DNA, the CDR3 is TGTGCCAGCAGCTTGGAGGGGCGAAATAGGCAGTACTTC. This chain uses TRBV11-1 with TRBJ2-7; tentatively, D is TRBD2 (6 bases). Per the germline V gene, CDR1 is SGHAT and CDR2 is FQDESV (reference sequence). V gave up 3 bases and J gave up 9 bases, with 15 bases separating them. This CDR3 region has 13 residues.

As concerns this clone: This CDR3 is also generated by other DNA sequences in the sample. The CDR3 coding sequence is TGTGCCAGCAGCTTCCCCGGGGGCTATGGCTACACCTTC. Residues: CASSFPGGYGYTF. The chain joins TRBV7-6 to TRBJ1-2; D may be TRBD1 (5 bases). The CDR3 runs to 13 residues. The germline V gene encodes CDR1 SGHVS and CDR2 FNYEAQ. V gave up 3 bases and J gave up 4 bases, with 9 bases separating them.

Regarding this clone: Mismatch with germline at one junction end may stem from a read error. V gene TRBV5-1 combines with J gene TRBJ2-7, with 13 bases fitting TRBD2. Germline-derived CDR1 and CDR2 are SGHRS and YFSETQ. The CDR3 extends over 15 amino acids. The CDR3 loop is CASRLGLAGIYEQYF. CDR3 nucleotide sequence: TGCGCCAGCAGGTTGGGACTAGCGGGAATCTACGAGCAGTACTTC.

The rearrangement joins TRBV6-5 to TRBJ1-2, with 8 bases that match TRBD1. Per the germline V gene, CDR1 is MNHEY and CDR2 is SVGAGI. The CDR3 sequence is 15 residues long. V lost 6 bases and J lost 7; bases outside the gene matches: 13. The DNA for the CDR3 is TGTGCCAGCAGCCCCCGGGACAGGAACACGGTTGGCTACACCTTC. Protein product: CASSPRDRNTVGYTF.

This clone has only a few counts. The gene calls are TRBV19 and TRBJ2-2; 8 nucleotides agree with TRBD1. The V gene's germline CDR1 is LNHDA and CDR2 SQIVND (reference sequence). Losses at the gene ends were 4 bases for V and 3 bases for J; bases not matched to a gene: 7. This CDR3 is built from 16 residues. The CDR3 is CASSNQGARYTGELFF. In nucleotides, the CDR3 is TGTGCCAGTAGTAATCAGGGGGCGCGGTACACCGGGGAGCTGTTTTTT.

The rearrangement uses TRBV27 and TRBJ1-1; weak D call: TRBD1 (6 bases). V was trimmed by 4 bases and J by 7 bases, leaving 13 bases between them. The CDR3 length is 13 residues. Per germline, CDR1 MNHEY and CDR2 SMNVEV (reference sequence). The CDR3 DNA reads TGTGCCAGCAGTTCACTTCGGACAGATGAAGCTTTCTTT. It is translated as CASSSLRTDEAFF.

The chain employs TRBV5-1 and TRBJ1-1; perhaps TRBD1 as D (6 bases). CDR1 and CDR2 from the germline V gene are SGHRS and YFSETQ. There are 15 residues in the CDR3. V shed 3 bases and J shed 1 base, with 13 bases lying between them. The CDR3 DNA sequence: TGCGCCAGCAGCTCCTCCGGGGGCTCGAACACTGAAGCTTTCTTT. Amino acids: CASSSSGGSNTEAFF.

J is TRBJ2-7 and V is TRBV13; D gene ambiguous. The CDR3 totals 14 residues. The V end was cut by 1 base, the J end by 1 base, with 8 bases between. From germline, CDR1 is PRHDT and CDR2 FYEKMQ (reference sequence). This chain's CDR3 is CASSLAASSYEQYF. CDR3 coding DNA: TGTGCCAGCAGCTTAGCGGCTTCGTCCTACGAGCAGTACTTC.

The chain carries TRBV2 and TRBJ1-2, with D maybe TRBD1 (5 bases). Trimming removed 4 bases from V and 8 bases from J, with 20 bases in between. The germline gives CDR1 SNHLY, CDR2 FYNNEI. The CDR3 spans 15 residues. CDR3 amino acids: CASSVGGVAGGGYTF. The CDR3 DNA sequence: TGTGCCAGCAGTGTGGGGGGGGTGGCAGGTGGCGGCTACACCTTC.

J is TRBJ1-2 and V is TRBV10-2; D perhaps matches TRBD1 (6 bases). The CDR3 totals 15 residues. The germline V gene has CDR1 WSHSY and CDR2 SAAADI. The V and J ends lost 8 bases and 4 bases respectively, with 20 bases between them. The CDR3 reads CASGPPDSDFYGYTF. CDR3 in DNA: TGCGCCAGCGGCCCTCCGGACAGCGACTTCTATGGCTACACCTTC.

The V call is TRBV5-8, the J call TRBJ2-7; D unresolved. Between the trimmed V and J ends, which lost 1 base and 4 bases, there was a span of 9 bases. Germline CDR1 reads SGHTS; CDR2 reads YDEGEE. The CDR3 is made up of 13 amino acids. The CDR3 DNA reads as TGTGCCAGCAGCTTGTGGCAGGATTACGAGCAGTACTTC. It specifies CASSLWQDYEQYF.

A note on this clone: Mismatch with germline at one junction end may stem from a read error. The CDR3 region is CASSEQYGFTF. The CDR3 DNA is TGTGCCAGTTCGGAGCAGTATGGCTTCACCTTC. The chain uses TRBV11-2 and TRBJ1-2; D is ambiguous. The CDR3 extends over 11 amino acids. Germline V gene data show CDR1 as SGHAT and CDR2 as FQNNGV.

This clone was seen a handful of times. The rearrangement joins TRBV29-1 to TRBJ1-1; D gene ambiguous. The CDR3 runs 13 residues. From germline, CDR1 is SQVTM and CDR2 ANQGSEA. Trimming pared 7 bases from V and 3 bases from J, leaving 15 bases between. CDR3 residues: CSAGRGEDTEAFF. The CDR3 bases are TGCAGCGCCGGGCGGGGAGAAGACACTGAAGCTTTCTTT. Full variable domain (outside the CDR3, taken from reference TRBV29-1 and TRBJ1-1): SAVISQKPSRDICQRGTSLTIQCQVDSQVTMMFWYRQQPGQSLTLIATANQGSEATYESGFVIDKFPISRPNLTFSTLTVSNMSPEDSSIYLCSAGRGEDTEAFFGQGTRLTVV.

This clone has a single count. The gene calls are TRBV5-1 and TRBJ1-2; D is unresolved. Trimming removed 5 bases from V and 6 bases from J, with 11 bases in between. The CDR3 consists of 12 residues. Germline loops: CDR1 SGHRS, CDR2 YFSETQ. In DNA form, the CDR3 reads TGCGCCAGCAGTAAACAGAGAGATGGCTACACCTTC. As protein: CASSKQRDGYTF.

The chain couples TRBV5-1 to TRBJ2-3; a weak D match, TRBD2 (7 bases). Germline CDR1 reads SGHRS; CDR2 reads YFSETQ. Deletions cut 4 bases from V and 0 bases from J, with 12 bases between. The CDR3 has 15 amino acids. In DNA, the CDR3 is TGCGCCAGCAGCCTCGGGGGGCAGAGCACAGATACGCAGTATTTT. Protein product: CASSLGGQSTDTQYF.

The chain couples TRBV19 to TRBJ1-5; maybe TRBD1 (5 bases). The CDR3 runs 14 residues. Germline CDR1 is LNHDA and CDR2 is SQIVND (reference sequence). With 7 bases removed from V and 4 bases from J, the gap between germline ends came to 14 bases. The CDR3 loop is CASNPGRTNQPQHF. Written as DNA, the CDR3 is TGTGCCAGTAACCCGGGACGGACGAATCAGCCCCAGCATTTT. Full variable domain (remainder filled in from reference TRBV19 and TRBJ1-5): DGGITQSPKYLFRKEGQNVTLSCEQNLNHDAMYWYRQDPGQGLRLIYYSQIVNDFQKGDIAEGYSVSREKKESFPLTVTSAQKNPTAFYLCASNPGRTNQPQHFGDGTRLSIL.

This chain's CDR3 is CASSFERGQNNEQFF. DNA for the CDR3: TGTGCCAGCAGTTTTGAGCGGGGCCAAAACAATGAGCAGTTCTTC. The chain uses TRBV2 and TRBJ2-1; 7 nucleotides align to TRBD2. The CDR3 covers 15 residues. Germline CDR1 SNHLY, CDR2 FYNNEI. J gave up 5 bases and V 5 bases, and 9 bases lay outside the gene matches.

In DNA form, the CDR3 reads TGTGCCAGCAGCCCCCCCGGATCGGGAGCCTACGAGCAGTACTTC. This codes for CASSPPGSGAYEQYF. The genes are TRBV5-5 and TRBJ2-7; D may be TRBD2 (6 bases). The germline V and J ends were trimmed by 4 bases and 2 bases, with 16 bases remaining between them. The CDR3 contains 15 residues. In germline, CDR1 is SGHKS, CDR2 YYEKEE (reference sequence).

J is TRBJ2-7 and V is TRBV11-3; 7 bases map to TRBD2. The CDR3 covers 14 residues. Per germline, CDR1 SGHNT and CDR2 YENEEA. J was trimmed by 6 bases and V by 1 base; bases with no gene match: 6. The CDR3 region is CASSLGPTSSEQYF. The DNA for the CDR3 is TGTGCCAGCAGCTTAGGGCCGACTAGCAGCGAGCAGTACTTC.

As for this clone: A much bigger clone sits one base away, suggesting this may be a read error. This chain joins TRBV5-6 and TRBJ1-1, with unresolved D. Per the germline V gene, CDR1 is SGHDT and CDR2 is YYEEEE. This CDR3 contains 13 residues. The V and J ends lost 0 bases and 1 base respectively, with 4 bases between them. The DNA of the CDR3 is TGTGCCAGCAGCTTGGACAGGAACACTGAAGCTTTCTTT. Translated: CASSLDRNTEAFF.

The chain employs TRBV5-1 and TRBJ2-1; 7 positions match TRBD2. In germline, CDR1 is SGHRS, CDR2 YFSETQ. There are 15 residues in the CDR3. The ends lost 2 bases at V and 9 bases at J; junction bases unmatched: 11. The CDR3 is CASSFELAKLAEQFF. CDR3 in DNA: TGCGCCAGCAGCTTCGAACTAGCGAAACTAGCTGAGCAGTTCTTC.

The chain recombines TRBV9 with TRBJ2-3; TRBD2 matches at 14 bases. V was pared by 3 bases and J by 6 bases, with 6 bases of the junction left unmatched. Germline V gene sequence: CDR1 SGDLS, CDR2 YYNGEE. This CDR3 has 16 amino acids. The CDR3 loop reads CASSAGLAGGSDTQYF. Written as DNA, the CDR3 is TGTGCCAGCAGCGCAGGACTAGCGGGAGGTTCGGATACGCAGTATTTT.

This chain joins TRBV19 and TRBJ2-7, with 7 positions matching TRBD1. Germline V lookup: CDR1 LNHDA, CDR2 SQIVND (reference sequence). V lost 4 bases, J lost 3 bases, and 9 bases stayed unmatched. The CDR3 contains 15 residues. The CDR3 region is CASSSLEGQHYEQYF. In DNA form, the CDR3 reads TGTGCCAGTAGTAGTCTTGAGGGACAGCACTACGAGCAGTACTTC.